Sequencing of this T cell receptor (beta chain) was carried out in a study of blood T cell repertoires in COVID-19 (dated by TCRdb to the early 2020s). Study-wide context: The collaborator samples originated in the United States, Italy and Spain and spanned the acute and convalescent phases of COVID-19. The repertoires were made available in a free public database intended to serve as a resource for research on the immune response to SARS-CoV-2. Subjects who had been exposed to COVID-19, were actively infected with it, or had recovered from it provided the deeply sampled blood TCRbeta repertoires that made up the dataset. Samples came from the ongoing ImmuneRACE study (first 160 participants) plus 1,254 subjects from 6 global collaborators. Where HLA class I and class II types were available, the types were taken from metadata supplied by the sample provider, not from assay-based typing. Nearly every sample came with metadata listing a de-identified subject ID, COVID-19 status, age in years and sex. The material from the prospective study consisted of cDNA or gDNA derived from T cells, B-cell-depleted T cells, or PBMCs. What the authors observed across the whole study: The quantity of clinical and demographic metadata differed by source and by participant and was supplied without curation.

V and J are trimmed by 4 bases and 2 bases, and the gene matches miss 4 bases of the junction. The CDR3 numbers 16 residues from cysteine through phenylalanine. Only CDR3 DNA remains: 48 bases, in frame from the first base. Sequences MGHRA (CDR1) and YSYEKL (CDR2) are obtained from the germline V gene. Samples from volunteer blood donors who had recovered from COVID-19 were contributed by a second Seattle source. Whole blood was collected in K2EDTA tubes by collaborating institutions according to the institutions' own protocols. Collaborator samples were shipped for TCRbeta analysis as frozen whole blood, isolated PBMCs, or DNA extracted from either sample type. TCRbeta CDR3 regions were amplified from genomic DNA by means of the immunoSEQ Assay, a bias-controlled multiplex PCR. The original pipeline was this. Within the assay, amplification of reference gene primers was used to estimate how many nucleated cells each sample contained. To quantify the absolute abundance of each unique TCRbeta CDR3 rearrangement, sequence reads were collapsed and filtered. For each sample, productive Simpson clonality was calculated as the square root of Simpson's diversity index over productive rearrangements. The table comes from immuneACCESS by way of TCRdb, which keeps in-frame sequences with V and J called. Part of the clones is missing from these tables; in studies checked, under half for an unresolved V gene and the rest for unknown reasons. The DNA was the basis for D and trimming; V, J and clone size are from that table. This sample lists 110,000 to 150,000 clones; 80% were detected once. The leading ten clones occupy 3.5% to 4% of the sample.

On this clone: The antigen it recognizes is unknown. Base qualities are not recorded, but no much larger clone differs from it by a single base.

The source of this sequence is a man between 65 and 85 years old who had recovered from COVID-19. The sequence links TRBV4-1 to TRBJ2-7, and 14 junctional nucleotides match TRBD2. The sequenced sample was peripheral blood. The encoded CDR3 is CASSRGLAGGTYEQYF. The DNA sequence reads TGCGCCAGCAGCCGCGGACTAGCGGGAGGAACCTACGAGCAGTACTTC.